This T cell receptor beta chain originates from a study of vaccination effects on CD4 cells after COVID-19. Generated by immunoSEQ multiplex PCR, the TCRdb table keeps only in-frame clones and is missing some. The data hold about 73,000 clones, with roughly four fifths observed a single time. The study's findings and limits: Missing from the study were early post-infection timepoints, and its convalescent patients were few. Clones induced by infection and by vaccine showed marked clonal contraction late after vaccination.

In regard to this clone: Its antigen remains unidentified.

Subsequent to roughly 10 days of culture, CD4+ T cells were isolated. All participants had two doses of either the BNT162b2 or mRNA-1273 vaccine. Testing of the vaccine recipients showed negative nucleocapsid antibodies and no prior SARS-CoV-2 infection. On day 3 and again on day 7, half the medium was replaced with IL-2 medium. The CDR3 runs to 15 residues. Germline CDR1 and CDR2: MNHGY and SVAAGI. Trimming stripped 3 bases from V and 5 bases from J, with 16 bases between. This TCR was sampled from a human donor who received a COVID-19 vaccine. The J gene is TRBJ1-1, the V gene TRBV6-9; tentatively, D is TRBD1 (6 bases). Here the sequenced sample was CD4+ T cells from PBMCs cultured without peptide, taken after COVID-19 vaccination. The CDR3 nucleotides are TGTGCCAGCAGTTACCGGAGGGGGTTGGATACTGAAGCTTTCTTT. Translated, it gives CASSYRRGLDTEAFF.